This T cell receptor (beta chain) was identified in a study of Tregs in tolerant kidney transplant recipients. Mixed chimerism was transient after nonmyeloablative marrow transplants from related graft donors. The CDR3 is 15 amino acids. The germline CDR1 and CDR2 sequences are SNHLY and FYNNEI. V lost 6 bases, J lost 4 bases, and 19 bases lay in between. Libraries were prepared by immunoSEQ multiplex PCR; TCRdb keeps only in-frame clonotypes and omits some of them. The table for this sample gives roughly 23,000 clones. Regarding this clone: The read stops 3 residues short of the end of the CDR3; the missing end is completed from the germline J gene.

The source material was CD4+ T cells from blood (PBMCs), sampled 6 months after the transplant. The TCR was taken from a human patient who received a combined kidney and bone marrow transplant. Some T cells here may be from the graft donor. The V call is TRBV2, the J call TRBJ2-7; tentative D call: TRBD1 (6 bases). The CDR3: CASSRHGQSMYEQYF. The CDR3 bases that were read are TGTGCCAGCAGCCGCCACGGACAGAGTATGTACGAG.